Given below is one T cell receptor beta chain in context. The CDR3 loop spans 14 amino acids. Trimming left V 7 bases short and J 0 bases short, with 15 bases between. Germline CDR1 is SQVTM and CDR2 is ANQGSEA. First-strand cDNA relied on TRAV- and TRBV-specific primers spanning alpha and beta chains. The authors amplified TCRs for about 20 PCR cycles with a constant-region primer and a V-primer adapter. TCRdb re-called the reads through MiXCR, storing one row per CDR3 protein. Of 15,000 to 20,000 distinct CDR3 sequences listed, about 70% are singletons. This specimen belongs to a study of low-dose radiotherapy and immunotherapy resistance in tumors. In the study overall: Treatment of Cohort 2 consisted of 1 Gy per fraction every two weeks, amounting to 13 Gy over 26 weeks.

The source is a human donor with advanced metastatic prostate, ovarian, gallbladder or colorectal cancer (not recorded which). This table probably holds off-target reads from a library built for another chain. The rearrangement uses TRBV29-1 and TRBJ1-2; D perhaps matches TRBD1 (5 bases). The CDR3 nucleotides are TGCAGCGGCCAGACAGAAAATACTAACTATGGCTACACCTTC. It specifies CSGQTENTNYGYTF.